The 2 T cell receptor beta chains below were found in one sample sequenced in a study of OX40 agonist ivuxolimab in advanced cancers. TCRdb's copy holds only in-frame clones and misses some; the assay was immunoSEQ multiplex PCR. The sample lists about 61,000 clones; approximately 81% were seen once. This specimen was CD4+ or CD8+ T cells sorted from blood, taken in a trial of the OX40 agonist ivuxolimab. The receptors stem from an adult with an advanced solid tumor such as melanoma, head and neck, liver or kidney cancer.

The chain is built from TRBV10-1 and TRBJ2-2; D remains unclear. V was clipped by 6 bases and J by 6 bases, with 11 bases between them. The CDR3 is made up of 13 amino acids. Germline lookup yields CDR1 WNHNN and CDR2 SYGVQD (reference sequence). This chain's CDR3 is CASSEYIPGELFF. The CDR3 DNA reads as TGCGCCAGCAGCGAATATATCCCCGGGGAGCTGTTTTTT.

The gene calls are TRBV5-6 and TRBJ2-7; 8 bases agree with TRBD1. The CDR3 runs to 16 residues. Germline CDR1 is SGHDT and CDR2 is YYEEEE. Trimming cost V 0 bases and J 3 bases; bases outside gene matches: 8. For the CDR3, the DNA is TGTGCCAGCAGCTTGGATTGGCGCGGACAGGGCTACGAGCAGTACTTC. Residues: CASSLDWRGQGYEQYF.